The 19 T cell receptor beta chains below all came from one sample that was sequenced in a study of cytomegalovirus exposure and HLA in healthy donors. TCRdb's copy holds only in-frame clones and misses some; the assay was immunoSEQ multiplex PCR. The sample has fewer than 400,000 clones, 80% to 90% seen once. Sequenced input: PBMCs. The receptors stem from a woman younger than 35 in good health and CMV-seronegative.

The chain joins TRBV5-1 to TRBJ1-5, with a weak D call TRBD1 (6 bases). Germline CDR1 is SGHRS and CDR2 is YFSETQ. The CDR3 spans 15 residues. The V gene lost 0 bases and the J gene lost 3 bases, with 10 bases spanning the gap. The CDR3 loop reads CASSLVSGVNQPQHF. The DNA for the CDR3 is TGCGCCAGCAGCTTGGTTTCAGGGGTCAATCAGCCCCAGCATTTT.

The CDR3 DNA reads as TGCGCCAGCAGCCTAGCGGGACAGAAGACCCTGAACACTGAAGCTTTCTTT. This gives the protein CASSLAGQKTLNTEAFF. This rearrangement joins TRBV4-1 to TRBJ1-1; 7 bases fit TRBD1. V trimming: 4 bases; J trimming: 0 bases; junction bases outside the gene matches: 11. Germline V gene data show CDR1 as MGHRA and CDR2 as YSYEKL. The CDR3 spans 17 residues.

The V call is TRBV7-2, the J call TRBJ2-7; tentative D call: TRBD1 (6 bases). In germline, CDR1 is SGHTA, CDR2 FQGNSA. The CDR3 runs 13 residues. Trimming took 5 bases from V and 3 from J, leaving 11 bases between them. The CDR3 coding sequence is TGTGCCAGCAGCGACAGGCAGGTCTACGAGCAGTACTTC. It encodes CASSDRQVYEQYF.

A few counts support this clone. V is TRBV6-1 and J is TRBJ1-5; D is perhaps TRBD1 (5 bases). The CDR3 is made up of 14 amino acids. Between the trimmed V and J ends, which lost 6 bases and 0 bases, there was a span of 9 bases. Germline V CDR1 and CDR2: MNHNS, SASEGT. CDR3 DNA sequence: TGTGCCAGCAGATTGACAGATAGCAATCAGCCCCAGCATTTT. Its translation: CASRLTDSNQPQHF.

The gene calls are TRBV18 and TRBJ2-7, with 9 bases identical to TRBD2. This CDR3 is 15 amino acids long. J gave up 1 base and V 5 bases, and 6 bases lay outside the gene matches. Germline CDR1 reads KGHSH; CDR2 reads LQKENI. The CDR3 nucleotides are TGTGCCAGCTCAACGACTAGCGGAAGATCCTACGAGCAGTACTTC. Amino acid sequence: CASSTTSGRSYEQYF.

This rearrangement joins TRBV9 to TRBJ1-1; D not resolved. Germline lookup yields CDR1 SGDLS and CDR2 YYNGEE. The CDR3 is made up of 15 amino acids. V lost 0 bases to trimming and J lost 0 bases, with 9 bases between them. In DNA, the CDR3 is TGTGCCAGCAGCGTAGGAGAGGGCCTGAACACTGAAGCTTTCTTT. This encodes CASSVGEGLNTEAFF.

The genes are TRBV28 and TRBJ1-4; D remains unclear. The V gene lost 5 bases and the J gene lost 11 bases, with 15 bases spanning the gap. Germline loops: CDR1 MDHEN, CDR2 SYDVKM. The CDR3 loop spans 13 amino acids. The CDR3: CASSTVTRYKLFF. The CDR3 DNA sequence: TGTGCCAGCAGTACAGTGACCCGGTATAAACTGTTTTTT. Together with reference TRBV28 and TRBJ1-4, the CDR3 gives the full variable domain: DVKVTQSSRYLVKRTGEKVFLECVQDMDHENMFWYRQDPGLGLRLIYFSYDVKMKEKGDIPEGYSVSREKKERFSLILESASTNQTSMYLCASSTVTRYKLFFGSGTQLSVL.

The rearrangement joins TRBV6-5 to TRBJ1-1; 12 bases are shared with TRBD1. The CDR3 is 16 residues long. Trimming took 0 bases from V and 11 from J; bases not matched to a gene: 10. In germline, CDR1 is MNHEY, CDR2 SVGAGI. CDR3 sequence: CASSYSSRDRGLWAFF. In DNA form, the CDR3 reads TGTGCCAGCAGTTACTCTTCTCGGGACAGGGGGCTGTGGGCTTTCTTT.

The CDR3 loop reads CASSSADTQYF. The CDR3 nucleotides are TGTGCCAGCAGTTCTGCAGATACGCAGTATTTT. V is TRBV28 and J is TRBJ2-3; no definite D call. CDR1 is MDHEN, CDR2 SYDVKM, per germline. The CDR3 totals 11 residues. Between the trimmed V and J ends, which lost 4 bases and 4 bases, there was a span of 3 bases.

The chain employs TRBV4-1 and TRBJ1-4, with 7 positions matching TRBD1. This CDR3 spans 15 amino acids. The trim removed 5 bases at V and 5 bases at J, leaving 8 bases unmatched. From germline, CDR1 is MGHRA and CDR2 YSYEKL. The CDR3, as DNA: TGCGCCAGCAGCAGCTCGACAGGGTCCAATGAAAAACTGTTTTTT. Its protein is CASSSSTGSNEKLFF.

V is TRBV7-2 and J is TRBJ2-7; 8 nucleotides agree with TRBD2. The CDR3 consists of 14 residues. The V gene's germline CDR1 is SGHTA and CDR2 FQGNSA. V shed 5 bases, J shed 5 bases, and the junction held 8 bases outside the gene matches. The CDR3 loop is CASSPWTSSHEQYF. DNA of the CDR3: TGTGCCAGCAGCCCTTGGACTAGCAGTCACGAGCAGTACTTC.

This clone has a handful of counts. This sequence joins TRBV7-6 and TRBJ1-3, with D possibly TRBD1 on 5 matching bases. Germline CDR1 SGHVS, CDR2 FNYEAQ. The CDR3 has 14 residues. The V end was cut by 4 bases, the J end by 1 base, with 8 bases between. The CDR3 sequence: CASSSGGSGNTIYF. As DNA, the CDR3 is TGTGCCAGCAGCTCCGGGGGGTCTGGAAACACCATATATTTT.

This clone has just one count. The CDR3 here is CASSVLLVDQPQHF. CDR3 sequence (DNA): TGCGCCAGCAGTGTTCTCCTCGTTGATCAGCCCCAGCATTTT. The chain employs TRBV10-2 and TRBJ1-5, with D unclear. The V gene lost 4 bases and the J gene lost 5 bases, with 12 bases spanning the gap. From germline, CDR1 is WSHSY and CDR2 SAAADI. This CDR3 region has 14 residues.

The rearrangement uses TRBV27 and TRBJ2-1; 9 bases line up with TRBD1. The CDR3 extends over 15 amino acids. CDR1 is MNHEY, CDR2 SMNVEV, per germline (reference sequence). The V segment lost 6 bases and the J segment 4 bases; nucleotides outside the gene matches: 7. CDR3 sequence: CASSLRDRAYNEQFF. In DNA form, the CDR3 reads TGTGCCAGCAGCCTAAGGGACAGGGCATACAATGAGCAGTTCTTC.

For the CDR3, the DNA is TGCGCCAGCAGCCATATCACAGGGCACGAGCAGTACTTC. Encoded protein: CASSHITGHEQYF. The rearrangement uses TRBV4-3 and TRBJ2-7; weak D call: TRBD1 (6 bases). V lost 3 bases, J lost 5 bases, and 11 bases lay in between. Looked up from germline, CDR1 is LGHNA and CDR2 is YSLEER. This CDR3 contains 13 residues.

This chain joins TRBV27 and TRBJ2-3; possible D gene TRBD2, 6 bases. Trimming took 6 bases from V and 6 from J, leaving 25 bases between them. The V gene's germline CDR1 is MNHEY and CDR2 SMNVEV (reference sequence). The CDR3 runs to 17 residues. CDR3: CASRESGVTRGGDTQYF. DNA for the CDR3: TGTGCCAGCAGGGAAAGCGGTGTGACGCGGGGTGGGGATACGCAGTATTTT.

As regards this clone: Germline and junction disagree at one end, which may indicate a read error. The J gene is TRBJ2-3, the V gene TRBV5-4; D may be TRBD2 (5 bases). This CDR3 contains 15 residues. CDR1 is SGHNT, CDR2 YYREEE, per germline (reference sequence). CDR3 nucleotide sequence: TGTGCCACCAGCCAGGAAGGAGGTGGCACAGATACGCAGTATTTT. It is translated as CATSQEGGGTDTQYF.

This chain joins TRBV2 and TRBJ2-1, with a weak D call TRBD2 (5 bases). The CDR3 contains 13 residues. V was clipped by 4 bases and J by 14 bases, with 18 bases between them. CDR1 is SNHLY and CDR2 is FYNNEI in the germline V gene. This chain's CDR3 is CASSGRQSGEEFF. DNA of the CDR3: TGTGCCAGCAGTGGACGCCAGAGCGGAGAGGAGTTCTTC.

The V and J genes are TRBV14 and TRBJ2-7, with 10 bases matching TRBD1. From germline, CDR1 is SGHDN and CDR2 FVKESK. The V and J ends lost 5 bases and 3 bases, in that order; junction bases with no gene match: 7. The CDR3 consists of 15 residues. In DNA form, the CDR3 reads TGTGCCAGCAGCAACCGGGACAGGGGCCTCTACGAGCAGTACTTC. Its protein is CASSNRDRGLYEQYF.